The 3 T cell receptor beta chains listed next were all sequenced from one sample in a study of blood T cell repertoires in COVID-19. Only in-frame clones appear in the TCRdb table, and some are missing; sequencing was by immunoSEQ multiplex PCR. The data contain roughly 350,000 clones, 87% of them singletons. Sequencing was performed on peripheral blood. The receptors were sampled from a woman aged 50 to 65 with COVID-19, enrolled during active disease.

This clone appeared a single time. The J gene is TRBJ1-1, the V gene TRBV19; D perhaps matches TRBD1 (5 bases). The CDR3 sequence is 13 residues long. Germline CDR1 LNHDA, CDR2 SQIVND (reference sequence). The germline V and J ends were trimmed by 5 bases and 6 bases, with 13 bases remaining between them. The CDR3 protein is CASSQGIGAEAFF. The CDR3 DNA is TGTGCCAGTAGTCAGGGCATAGGGGCTGAAGCTTTCTTT.

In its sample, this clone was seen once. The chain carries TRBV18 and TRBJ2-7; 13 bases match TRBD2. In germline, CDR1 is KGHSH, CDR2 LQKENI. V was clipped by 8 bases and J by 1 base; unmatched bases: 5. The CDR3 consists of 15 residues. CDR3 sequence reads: CASGTSGTKSYEQYF. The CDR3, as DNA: TGTGCCAGCGGGACTAGCGGGACGAAATCCTACGAGCAGTACTTC.

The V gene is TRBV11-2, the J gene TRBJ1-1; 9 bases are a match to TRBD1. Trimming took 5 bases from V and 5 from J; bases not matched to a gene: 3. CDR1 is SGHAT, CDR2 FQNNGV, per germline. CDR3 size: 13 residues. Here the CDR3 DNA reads TGTGCCAGCAGCAAGGACAGGGGAACTGAAGCTTTCTTT. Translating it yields CASSKDRGTEAFF.